This T cell receptor beta chain was profiled in a study of chemoradiotherapy in HPV16-positive cancers. About the study: A couple of HPV16-positive patients' cells yielded candidate HPV-specific clones and common motifs. Points from the study as a whole: Functional assays defining HPV-specific T cells used only a couple of HPV16-positive patients. Candidate HPV-specific clones and E7-related TCR motifs grew in tumor during treatment. In HPV16-positive patients, HPV-responsive T-cell expansion tracked better recurrence-free survival.

In germline, CDR1 is MGHRA, CDR2 YSYEKL. V gave up 1 base and J gave up 4 bases; unmatched junction bases: 5. This CDR3 region has 15 residues. In the case of this clone: Its antigen is unknown.

Libraries were prepared by immunoSEQ multiplex PCR; TCRdb keeps only in-frame clonotypes and omits some of them. Altogether approximately 1,300 clones are present, about 89% being singletons, with the ten largest covering less than 3.5%. The chain recombines TRBV4-1 with TRBJ2-7; TRBD1 matches at 9 bases. The starting material was tumor tissue, obtained from a patient who underwent chemoradiotherapy. The receptor's source is a human donor with HPV-associated anogenital cancer. This CDR3 reads CASSQVGTGTYEQYF. CDR3 sequence (DNA): TGCGCCAGCAGCCAAGTCGGGACAGGGACTTACGAGCAGTACTTC.